Listed below are T cell receptor beta chains from one sample, sequenced in a study of shared clonotypes between healthy human individuals. The data were produced by immunoSEQ multiplex PCR, yet TCRdb's version contains in-frame clones alone and is incomplete. The sample lists 1 million to 1.3 million clones, 70% to 80% occurring once. The sample was memory CD4+ T cells from PBMCs. Receptors were obtained from a man younger than 35 in good health. Some clones in this sample may be carry-over from other donors' samples. Both conserved end residues are part of each CDR3. The D gene is left open where the match is weak. The size of a clone is reported for some rows only, either as once, few or many, or as a class for expanded clones.

abundance: .; d_gene: TRBD1; v_gene: TRBV18; j_gene: TRBJ2-7; CDR3aa: CASSTTGTEQYF; CDR3nt: TGTGCCAGCTCAACGACAGGGACCGAGCAGTACTTC
abundance: .; d_gene: TRBD2; v_gene: TRBV5-1; j_gene: TRBJ2-7; CDR3aa: CASSSKLAGGYEQYF; CDR3nt: TGCGCCAGCAGCTCGAAACTAGCGGGAGGGTACGAGCAGTACTTC
abundance: .; d_gene: TRBD1; v_gene: TRBV5-1; j_gene: TRBJ2-7; CDR3aa: CASSATGTAYEQYF; CDR3nt: TGCGCCAGCAGCGCGACAGGGACAGCCTACGAGCAGTACTTC
abundance: once; d_gene: .; v_gene: TRBV4-2; j_gene: TRBJ2-3; CDR3aa: CASSPGEFFDTQYF; CDR3nt: TGTGCCAGCAGCCCAGGGGAGTTTTTCGATACGCAGTATTTT
abundance: .; d_gene: .; v_gene: TRBV10-1; j_gene: TRBJ2-3; CDR3aa: CASSEVGQNTDTQYF; CDR3nt: TGCGCCAGCAGTGAGGTCGGACAGAACACAGATACGCAGTATTTT
abundance: once; d_gene: TRBD2; v_gene: TRBV5-1; j_gene: TRBJ2-2; CDR3aa: CASSLSSGRDTGELFF; CDR3nt: TGCGCCAGCAGCCTCTCTAGCGGGAGGGATACCGGGGAGCTGTTTTTT
abundance: .; d_gene: .; v_gene: TRBV10-3; j_gene: TRBJ2-5; CDR3aa: CAISSSSAQETQYF; CDR3nt: TGTGCCATCAGCTCGTCCAGCGCTCAAGAGACCCAGTACTTC
abundance: many; d_gene: TRBD2; v_gene: TRBV4-2; j_gene: TRBJ2-7; CDR3aa: CASSQVATSGSSEQYF; CDR3nt: TGTGCCAGCAGCCAAGTAGCGACTAGCGGGAGTAGCGAGCAGTACTTC
abundance: .; d_gene: .; v_gene: TRBV28; j_gene: TRBJ1-3; CDR3aa: CASSSWGTPSGNTIYF; CDR3nt: TGTGCCAGCAGTTCGTGGGGGACCCCCTCTGGAAACACCATATATTTT
abundance: .; d_gene: TRBD1; v_gene: TRBV2; j_gene: TRBJ1-2; CDR3aa: CASSESRDRVNKNYGYTF; CDR3nt: TGTGCCAGCAGTGAATCGAGGGACAGAGTAAATAAGAACTATGGCTACACCTTC
abundance: .; d_gene: .; v_gene: TRBV5-1; j_gene: TRBJ1-2; CDR3aa: CASSSGQKNGYTF; CDR3nt: TGCGCCAGCAGCTCTGGACAGAAAAATGGCTACACCTTC
abundance: few; d_gene: .; v_gene: TRBV19; j_gene: TRBJ1-5; CDR3aa: CASSPRVGAANQPQHF; CDR3nt: TGTGCCAGTAGTCCTAGGGTTGGGGCCGCTAATCAGCCCCAGCATTTT
abundance: .; d_gene: .; v_gene: TRBV6-6; j_gene: TRBJ1-2; CDR3aa: CASSYGTGNYGYTF; CDR3nt: TGTGCCAGCAGTTACGGGACCGGCAACTATGGCTACACCTTC
abundance: .; d_gene: TRBD2; v_gene: TRBV7-9; j_gene: TRBJ2-7; CDR3aa: CASSLVVSGAYEQYF; CDR3nt: TGTGCCAGCAGCTTAGTTGTTAGCGGGGCATACGAGCAGTACTTC
abundance: .; d_gene: TRBD1; v_gene: TRBV5-1; j_gene: TRBJ1-1; CDR3aa: CASSLQGASEAFF; CDR3nt: TGCGCCAGCAGCTTACAGGGGGCCTCTGAAGCTTTCTTT
abundance: .; d_gene: .; v_gene: TRBV5-1; j_gene: TRBJ2-7; CDR3aa: CASRRIQQGLRPLYEQYF; CDR3nt: TGCGCCAGCAGACGAATCCAACAAGGCCTTCGCCCCCTCTACGAGCAGTACTTC
abundance: .; d_gene: .; v_gene: TRBV7-2; j_gene: TRBJ1-4; CDR3aa: CASSLSTGTGEEKLFF; CDR3nt: TGTGCCAGCAGCTTAAGTACGGGCACGGGGGAAGAAAAACTGTTTTTT
abundance: .; d_gene: .; v_gene: TRBV5-6; j_gene: TRBJ1-5; CDR3aa: CASSWGTVNQPQHF; CDR3nt: TGTGCCAGCAGCTGGGGTACGGTGAATCAGCCCCAGCATTTT
abundance: .; d_gene: .; v_gene: TRBV7-2; j_gene: TRBJ2-7; CDR3aa: CASSLGSGYEQYF; CDR3nt: TGTGCCAGCAGCTTAGGGTCGGGTTACGAGCAGTACTTC
abundance: .; d_gene: .; v_gene: TRBV5-4; j_gene: TRBJ2-5; CDR3aa: CASSFWQSKRSQYF; CDR3nt: TGTGCCAGCAGCTTTTGGCAGAGCAAGAGAAGCCAGTACTTC
abundance: .; d_gene: .; v_gene: TRBV11-2; j_gene: TRBJ2-5; CDR3aa: CASSSEIQETQYF; CDR3nt: TGTGCCAGCAGCTCCGAAATCCAAGAGACCCAGTACTTC
abundance: once; d_gene: TRBD2; v_gene: TRBV4-2; j_gene: TRBJ2-5; CDR3aa: CASSLGEAGGPRETQYF; CDR3nt: TGTGCCAGCAGCCTCGGCGAGGCGGGAGGGCCGCGGGAGACCCAGTACTTC
abundance: .; d_gene: .; v_gene: TRBV25-1; j_gene: TRBJ2-1; CDR3aa: CASSELISLEQFF; CDR3nt: TGTGCCAGCAGTGAATTAATATCATTGGAGCAGTTCTTC
abundance: few; d_gene: .; v_gene: TRBV5-1; j_gene: TRBJ1-4; CDR3aa: CASSLPEKNEKLFF; CDR3nt: TGCGCCAGCAGCTTGCCGGAGAAAAATGAAAAACTGTTTTTT
abundance: .; d_gene: .; v_gene: TRBV5-1; j_gene: TRBJ1-1; CDR3aa: CASSLRVAQKENTEAFF; CDR3nt: TGCGCCAGCAGCTTGAGGGTCGCACAGAAGGAGAACACTGAAGCTTTCTTT
abundance: many; d_gene: TRBD1; v_gene: TRBV6-5; j_gene: TRBJ1-4; CDR3aa: CASSYYGQGNEKLFF; CDR3nt: TGTGCCAGCAGTTACTACGGACAGGGTAATGAAAAACTGTTTTTT
abundance: few; d_gene: .; v_gene: TRBV11-2; j_gene: TRBJ2-5; CDR3aa: CASSLAGRWETQYF; CDR3nt: TGTGCCAGCAGCTTAGCAGGGAGGTGGGAGACCCAGTACTTC
abundance: .; d_gene: .; v_gene: TRBV4-2; j_gene: TRBJ2-3; CDR3aa: CASSQDPSLNTQYF; CDR3nt: TGTGCCAGCAGCCAAGATCCTAGTTTGAATACGCAGTATTTT
abundance: .; d_gene: .; v_gene: TRBV30; j_gene: TRBJ1-5; CDR3aa: CAWRGQYNQPQHF; CDR3nt: TGTGCCTGGAGAGGACAATACAATCAGCCCCAGCATTTT
abundance: few; d_gene: .; v_gene: TRBV6-5; j_gene: TRBJ2-5; CDR3aa: CASSYGETQYF; CDR3nt: TGTGCCAGCAGTTACGGAGAGACCCAGTACTTC
abundance: .; d_gene: .; v_gene: TRBV5-4; j_gene: TRBJ2-3; CDR3aa: CASSLGRVTDTQYF; CDR3nt: TGTGCCAGCAGCTTGGGTCGGGTCACAGATACGCAGTATTTT
abundance: .; d_gene: TRBD2; v_gene: TRBV6-6; j_gene: TRBJ2-1; CDR3aa: CASSLRGRAQAGEQFF; CDR3nt: TGTGCCAGCAGCCTGAGAGGGAGGGCCCAAGCGGGTGAGCAGTTCTTC
abundance: .; d_gene: .; v_gene: TRBV28; j_gene: TRBJ1-2; CDR3aa: CASSPQVRSYGYTF; CDR3nt: TGTGCCAGCAGTCCGCAAGTTCGGAGCTATGGCTACACCTTC
abundance: many; d_gene: .; v_gene: TRBV2; j_gene: TRBJ1-4; CDR3aa: CASRVVEEKLFF; CDR3nt: TGTGCCAGCAGAGTCGTGGAAGAAAAACTGTTTTTT
abundance: .; d_gene: .; v_gene: TRBV11-2; j_gene: TRBJ2-1; CDR3aa: CASSTQLGWRGGYNEQFF; CDR3nt: TGTGCCAGCAGCACCCAGCTCGGGTGGCGAGGCGGGTACAATGAGCAGTTCTTC
abundance: .; d_gene: .; v_gene: TRBV6-1; j_gene: TRBJ1-5; CDR3aa: CASSEAHDSNQPQHF; CDR3nt: TGTGCCAGCAGTGAAGCTCATGATAGCAATCAGCCCCAGCATTTT
abundance: .; d_gene: .; v_gene: TRBV9; j_gene: TRBJ1-3; CDR3aa: CASSVLAAGSGNTIYF; CDR3nt: TGTGCCAGCAGCGTCCTCGCGGCGGGATCTGGAAACACCATATATTTT
abundance: .; d_gene: .; v_gene: TRBV7-2; j_gene: TRBJ1-5; CDR3aa: CASSGSGLQPQHF; CDR3nt: TGTGCCAGCAGTGGATCGGGTTTGCAGCCCCAGCATTTT
abundance: .; d_gene: .; v_gene: TRBV5-1; j_gene: TRBJ1-4; CDR3aa: CASSLGQGWGEKLFF; CDR3nt: TGCGCCAGCAGCTTGGGGCAGGGTTGGGGTGAAAAACTGTTTTTT
abundance: .; d_gene: .; v_gene: TRBV9; j_gene: TRBJ2-3; CDR3aa: CASSLDADTQYF; CDR3nt: TGTGCCAGCAGCCTAGACGCAGATACGCAGTATTTT
abundance: .; d_gene: TRBD2; v_gene: TRBV29-1; j_gene: TRBJ2-5; CDR3aa: CSDSGIETQYF; CDR3nt: TGCAGCGATAGCGGGATAGAGACCCAGTACTTC
abundance: once; d_gene: .; v_gene: TRBV2; j_gene: TRBJ2-7; CDR3aa: CASSEQGHLYEQYF; CDR3nt: TGTGCCAGCAGTGAGCAGGGTCACTTGTACGAGCAGTACTTC
abundance: .; d_gene: .; v_gene: TRBV5-1; j_gene: TRBJ2-5; CDR3aa: CASSFGQRQETQYF; CDR3nt: TGCGCCAGCAGCTTTGGGCAGAGACAAGAGACCCAGTACTTC
abundance: .; d_gene: TRBD2; v_gene: TRBV27; j_gene: TRBJ2-5; CDR3aa: CASSSHGTTEETQYF; CDR3nt: TGTGCCAGCAGTTCTCATGGGACTACCGAAGAGACCCAGTACTTC
abundance: .; d_gene: TRBD2; v_gene: TRBV9; j_gene: TRBJ2-5; CDR3aa: CASALRGLAMETQYF; CDR3nt: TGTGCCAGCGCGCTGAGGGGACTAGCGATGGAGACCCAGTACTTC
abundance: .; d_gene: .; v_gene: TRBV7-2; j_gene: TRBJ2-1; CDR3aa: CASSPDSRGRGNEQFF; CDR3nt: TGTGCCAGCAGCCCCGACTCGCGCGGGCGCGGCAATGAGCAGTTCTTC
abundance: .; d_gene: TRBD1; v_gene: TRBV19; j_gene: TRBJ2-2; CDR3aa: CASSGQGDPGELFF; CDR3nt: TGTGCCAGTAGTGGACAGGGTGACCCCGGGGAGCTGTTTTTT
abundance: .; d_gene: TRBD1; v_gene: TRBV7-9; j_gene: TRBJ1-2; CDR3aa: CASSPRGQGTYGYTF; CDR3nt: TGTGCCAGCAGCCCAAGGGGACAGGGGACCTATGGCTACACCTTC
abundance: .; d_gene: .; v_gene: TRBV30; j_gene: TRBJ2-1; CDR3aa: CAWSQSSNEQFF; CDR3nt: TGTGCCTGGAGCCAAAGTTCCAATGAGCAGTTCTTC
abundance: .; d_gene: .; v_gene: TRBV2; j_gene: TRBJ2-2; CDR3aa: CASSETGSPAGELFF; CDR3nt: TGTGCCAGCAGTGAAACGGGGTCCCCGGCCGGGGAGCTGTTTTTT